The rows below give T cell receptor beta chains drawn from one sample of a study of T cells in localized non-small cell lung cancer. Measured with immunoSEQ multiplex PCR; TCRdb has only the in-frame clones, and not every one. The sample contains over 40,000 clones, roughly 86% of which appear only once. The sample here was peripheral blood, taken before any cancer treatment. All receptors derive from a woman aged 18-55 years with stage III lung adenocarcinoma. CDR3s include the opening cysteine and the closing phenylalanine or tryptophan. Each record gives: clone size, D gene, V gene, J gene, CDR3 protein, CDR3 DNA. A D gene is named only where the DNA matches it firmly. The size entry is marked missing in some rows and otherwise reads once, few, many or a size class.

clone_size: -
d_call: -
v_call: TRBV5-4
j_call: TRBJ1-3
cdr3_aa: CASSTGSGAGNTIYF
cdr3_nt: TGTGCCAGCAGTACTGGGTCAGGGGCTGGAAACACCATATATTTT

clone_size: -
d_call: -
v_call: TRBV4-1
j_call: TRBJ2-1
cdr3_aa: CASSQGNEQFF
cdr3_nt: TGCGCCAGCAGCCAAGGGAATGAGCAGTTCTTC

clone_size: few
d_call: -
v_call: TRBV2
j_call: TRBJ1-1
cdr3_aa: CASSYITEAFF
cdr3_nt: TGTGCCAGCAGCTATATCACTGAAGCTTTCTTT

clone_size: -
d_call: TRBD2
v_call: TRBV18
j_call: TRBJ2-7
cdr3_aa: CASSPWASGGALGYEQYF
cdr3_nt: TGTGCCAGCTCACCATGGGCTAGCGGGGGGGCCCTGGGCTACGAGCAGTACTTC

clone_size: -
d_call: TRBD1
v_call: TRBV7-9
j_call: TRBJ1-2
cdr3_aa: CASSLSRDRGSNYGYTF
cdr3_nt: TGTGCCAGCAGCTTATCCCGGGACAGGGGTTCTAACTATGGCTACACCTTC

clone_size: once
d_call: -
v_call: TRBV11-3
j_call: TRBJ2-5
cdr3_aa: CASSLGPGQETQYF
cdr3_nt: TGTGCCAGCAGCTTAGGCCCAGGGCAAGAGACCCAGTACTTC

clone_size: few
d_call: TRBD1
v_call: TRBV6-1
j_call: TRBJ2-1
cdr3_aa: CASSEVQGAYNEQFF
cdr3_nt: TGTGCCAGCAGTGAGGTTCAGGGGGCGTACAATGAGCAGTTCTTC

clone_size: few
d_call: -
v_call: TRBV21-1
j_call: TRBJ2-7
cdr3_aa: CASSADEGVYEQYF
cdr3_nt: TGTGCCAGCAGTGCTGACGAGGGGGTCTACGAGCAGTACTTC

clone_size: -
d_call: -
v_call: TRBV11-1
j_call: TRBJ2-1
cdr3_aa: CASSRGVYNEQFF
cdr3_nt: TGTGCCAGCAGCAGGGGGGTATACAATGAGCAGTTCTTC

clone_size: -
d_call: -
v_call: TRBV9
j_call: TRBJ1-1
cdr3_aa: CASSAGGGTMNTEAFF
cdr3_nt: TGTGCCAGCAGCGCTGGGGGGGGTACCATGAACACTGAAGCTTTCTTT

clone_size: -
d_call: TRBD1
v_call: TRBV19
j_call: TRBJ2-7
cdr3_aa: CASSTGQGGTYEQYF
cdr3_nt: TGTGCCAGTAGTACGGGACAGGGTGGGACCTACGAGCAGTACTTC

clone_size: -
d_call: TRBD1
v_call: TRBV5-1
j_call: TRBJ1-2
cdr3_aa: CASSLAQGAGGYTF
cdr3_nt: TGCGCCAGCAGCTTGGCCCAGGGGGCGGGTGGCTACACCTTC

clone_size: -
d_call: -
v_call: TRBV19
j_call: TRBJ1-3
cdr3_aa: CASTNTSGRGNTIYF
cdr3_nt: TGTGCCAGTACCAATACGTCGGGGAGGGGAAACACCATATATTTT

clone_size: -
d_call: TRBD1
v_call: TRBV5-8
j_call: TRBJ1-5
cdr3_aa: CASRHQGGLGIPQHF
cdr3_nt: TGTGCCAGCAGACATCAGGGGGGTTTAGGGATACCCCAGCATTTT

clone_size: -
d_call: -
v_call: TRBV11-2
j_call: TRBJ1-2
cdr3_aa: CASSLEGAGGYTF
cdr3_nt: TGTGCCAGCAGCTTAGAGGGGGCTGGGGGCTACACCTTC

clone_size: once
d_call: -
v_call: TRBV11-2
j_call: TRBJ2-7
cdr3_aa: CASSNPGPQYF
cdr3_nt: TGTGCCAGCAGCAACCCAGGGCCGCAGTACTTC

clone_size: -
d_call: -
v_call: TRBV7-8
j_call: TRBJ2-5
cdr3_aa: CASSLDRAETQYF
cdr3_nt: TGTGCCAGCAGCTTAGACAGGGCAGAGACCCAGTACTTC

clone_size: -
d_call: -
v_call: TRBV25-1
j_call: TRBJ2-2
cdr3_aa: CAGAMNTGELFF
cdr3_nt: TGTGCCGGGGCGATGAACACCGGGGAGCTGTTTTTT

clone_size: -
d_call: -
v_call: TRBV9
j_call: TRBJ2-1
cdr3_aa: CATPLGGAGNEQFF
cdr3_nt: TGTGCCACCCCCTTGGGGGGGGCCGGGAATGAGCAGTTCTTC

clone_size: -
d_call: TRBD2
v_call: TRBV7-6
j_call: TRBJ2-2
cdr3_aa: CASSLAAGAGAGELFF
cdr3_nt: TGTGCCAGCAGCTTAGCAGCGGGGGCGGGGGCCGGGGAGCTGTTTTTT

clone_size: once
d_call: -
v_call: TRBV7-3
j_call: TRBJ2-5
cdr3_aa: CASSLGDERPQYF
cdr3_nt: TGTGCCAGCAGCTTAGGGGACGAGAGACCCCAGTACTTC

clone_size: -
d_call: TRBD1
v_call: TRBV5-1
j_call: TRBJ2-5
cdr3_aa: CASSRTGRETQYF
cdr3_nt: TGCGCCAGCAGCAGGACAGGGAGGGAGACCCAGTACTTC

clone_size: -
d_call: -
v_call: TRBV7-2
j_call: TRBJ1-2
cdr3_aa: CASSLELGLLYTF
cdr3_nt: TGTGCCAGCAGCTTAGAGTTGGGCCTCCTCTACACCTTC

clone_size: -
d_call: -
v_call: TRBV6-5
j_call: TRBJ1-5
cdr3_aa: CASSTREMNQPQHF
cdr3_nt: TGTGCCAGCAGCACCAGGGAAATGAATCAGCCCCAGCATTTT

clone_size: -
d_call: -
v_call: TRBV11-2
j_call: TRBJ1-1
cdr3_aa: CASSLALGMNTEAFF
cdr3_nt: TGTGCCAGCAGCTTAGCCTTGGGGATGAACACTGAAGCTTTCTTT

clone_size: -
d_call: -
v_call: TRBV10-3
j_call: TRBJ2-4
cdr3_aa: CAISESAGIDLAKNIQYF
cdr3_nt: TGTGCCATCAGTGAGTCGGCAGGGATTGATTTAGCCAAAAACATTCAGTACTTC

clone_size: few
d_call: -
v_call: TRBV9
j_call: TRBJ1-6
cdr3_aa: CASSDSTSINSPLHF
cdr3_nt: TGTGCCAGCAGCGACAGTACGAGTATTAATTCACCCCTCCACTTT

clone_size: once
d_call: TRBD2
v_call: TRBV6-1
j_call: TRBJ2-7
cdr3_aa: CASGKVAGDNYEQYF
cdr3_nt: TGTGCCAGCGGGAAAGTAGCGGGGGACAATTACGAGCAGTACTTC

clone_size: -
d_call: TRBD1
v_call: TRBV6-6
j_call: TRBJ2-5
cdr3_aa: CATGTGHGQETQYF
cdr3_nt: TGTGCCACAGGGACAGGGCACGGACAAGAGACCCAGTACTTC